The present T cell receptor (beta chain) was sequenced within a study of shared clonotypes between healthy human individuals. On the study more broadly: Three plates were used per donor for CD4 naive, three for CD4 memory, two for CD8 naive and one for CD8 memory.

How the authors handled the data: From ImmunoSEQ came sequences covering only the junction and carrying no quality scores, so filtering differed. TCRdb's copy holds only in-frame clones and misses some; the assay was immunoSEQ multiplex PCR. V and J calls and clone size are those listed in that table; D and trimming were worked out from the DNA. The profile covers 2 million to 2.5 million clones, with 95% appearing a single time and roughly 0.13% taken by the ten largest. The study drew its donors from healthy HIV-negative adults without recent acute infections or vaccinations. The V gene's germline CDR1 is MNHNS and CDR2 SASEGT. The V and J ends lost 2 bases and 9 bases respectively, with 17 bases between them. The CDR3 extends over 15 amino acids.

Sequenced input: naive CD4+ T cells sorted from blood. The subset: CD45RA+ positively selected. V usage is TRBV6-1 and J usage is TRBJ1-5, with D tentatively TRBD1 (6 bases). The sequence derives from a man aged 18 to 30 in good health. DNA of the CDR3: TGTGCCAGCAGTGAAACCCCCGACAGGACGTGGCCCCAGCATTTT. Translating it yields CASSETPDRTWPQHF.